This TCR beta chain comes out of a study of vaccination and CD4 T cells after COVID-19. Judged by abundance, this clonotype is medium-sized (0.01 to 0.1%). Its antigen is undetermined. Scientists ran DNA taken from cultured CD4+ T cells through the Oncomine TCR Beta short-read assay for sequencing. Each CDR3 protein is one row after TCRdb ran MiXCR on the PCR reads. The table lists 450 to 600 distinct CDR3 sequences, approximately 11% of them singletons. Germline V gene lookup returns CDR1 SGHRS and CDR2 YFSETQ. This CDR3 has 14 residues. Trimming left V 1 base short and J 1 base short, with 8 bases between. Treatment defined: approximately 11-day PBMC culture with coronavirus spike peptide pools or control peptides (ViraFEST assay). CD4+ T-cell collection from the unexposed donor predated the COVID-19 pandemic (2011-2018). With about ten days of culture completed, CD4+ T cells were isolated by negative selection.

The V and J genes are TRBV5-1 and TRBJ2-5; D remains unclear. The sample comprised CD4+ T cells from blood, cultured in vitro. This clonotype was sampled from a human donor in good health. The CDR3: CASSLWYLQETQYF. The CDR3 DNA reads as TGCGCCAGCAGCTTGTGGTATCTCCAAGAGACCCAGTACTTC.